This T cell receptor (beta chain) was sequenced during a study of response to subunit inactivated influenza vaccine. Overall study findings and caveats: There was a suggestion from the authors that each seasonal influenza vaccination recruits few new T cells.

About this clonotype itself: The antigen is not known.

TCRdb called the RT-PCR reads again in MiXCR, with one record for every CDR3 protein. The sample yields about 500,000 distinct CDR3 sequences, approximately 15% seen once. Germline V gene lookup returns CDR1 SNHLY and CDR2 FYNNEI. There are 15 residues in the CDR3. V dropped 7 bases and J dropped 4; count of bases not matched to a gene: 9. The sample was CD4+ T cells sorted from PBMCs, taken around 25 months after vaccination. This clonotype originated in a man between 50 and 69 years old who received an inactivated influenza vaccine. The chain links TRBV2 to TRBJ1-1; 10 bases align to TRBD1. CDR3 amino acids: CASTPGQGRPTEAFF. CDR3 nucleotide sequence: TGTGCCAGCACCCCGGGACAGGGGCGGCCCACTGAAGCTTTCTTT. Using reference TRBV2 and TRBJ1-1 for the parts outside the CDR3, the full variable domain is EPEVTQTPSHQVTQMGQEVILRCVPISNHLYFYWYRQILGQKVEFLVSFYNNEISEKSEIFDDQFSVERPDGSNFTLKIRSTKLEDSAMYFCASTPGQGRPTEAFFGQGTRLTVV.